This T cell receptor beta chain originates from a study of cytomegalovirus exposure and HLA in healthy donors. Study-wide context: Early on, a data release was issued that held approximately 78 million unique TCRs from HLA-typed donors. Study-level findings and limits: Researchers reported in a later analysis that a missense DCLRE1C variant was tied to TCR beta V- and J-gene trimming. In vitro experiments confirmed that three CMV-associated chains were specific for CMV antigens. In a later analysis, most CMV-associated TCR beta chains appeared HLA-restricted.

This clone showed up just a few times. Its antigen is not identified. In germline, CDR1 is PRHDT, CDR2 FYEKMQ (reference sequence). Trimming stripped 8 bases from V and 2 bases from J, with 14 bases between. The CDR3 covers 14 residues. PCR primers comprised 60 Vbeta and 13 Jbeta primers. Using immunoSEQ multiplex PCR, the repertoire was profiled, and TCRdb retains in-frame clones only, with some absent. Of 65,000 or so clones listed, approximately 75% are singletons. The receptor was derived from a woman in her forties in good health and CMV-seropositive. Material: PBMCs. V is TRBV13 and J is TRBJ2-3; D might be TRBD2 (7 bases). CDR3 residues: CASQGRGLTDTQYF. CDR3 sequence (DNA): TGTGCCAGCCAAGGGCGGGGGCTCACAGATACGCAGTATTTT.